The sequence of this T cell receptor (beta chain) was determined in a study of T cell repertoires in ileal Crohn's disease. Looking at the study overall: Surgery for a complication: stricturing in 61%, penetrating in roughly 40%.

CDR1 KGHSH and CDR2 LQKENI come from the germline V gene. V was cut by 0 bases and J by 5 bases, with 10 bases left in between. The CDR3 is 15 amino acids. Here immunoSEQ multiplex PCR was the method, and the copy in TCRdb shows in-frame clones only, minus some. The sample holds 6,000 to 7,500 clones, roughly 84% seen once. A remark on this clone: The antigen remains undetermined.

Findings and caveats of the study: Compared with non-smokers, active smokers at surgery showed more clonal expansions.

This chain joins TRBV18 and TRBJ2-2, with D maybe TRBD1 (6 bases). This clonotype was obtained from an adult with Crohn's disease. Sequencing was carried out using ileal tissue. CDR3 in amino acids: CASSPPDQGTGELFF. The CDR3 nucleotides read TGTGCCAGCTCACCACCGGACCAGGGGACCGGGGAGCTGTTTTTT.